This T cell receptor beta chain was found in a study of blood T cell repertoires in COVID-19. Original analysis: Reference gene primer amplification in the assay estimated nucleated cell counts. Using immunoSEQ multiplex PCR, the repertoire was profiled, and TCRdb retains in-frame clones only, with some absent. V and J calls and clone size come straight from that table; D and trimming were deduced from the DNA. This table has some 250,000 clones, roughly 88% appearing once. The V gene's germline CDR1 is MNHEY and CDR2 SVGAGI. Germline trimming cut 6 bases from V and 8 bases from J; bases unmatched to any gene: 7. The CDR3 totals 13 residues.

The receptor was derived from a woman between 50 and 59 years old who had recovered from COVID-19. The V gene is TRBV6-5, the J gene TRBJ1-2; TRBD1 aligns across 9 bases. Material for sequencing was PBMCs or T cells enriched from blood (not recorded which). CDR3 sequence: CASRGTGRGGYTF. CDR3 sequence (DNA): TGTGCCAGCAGAGGGACAGGGAGAGGGGGCTACACCTTC.